The text below deals with one T cell receptor (beta chain). In its sample, this clonotype was seen many times. What antigen it recognizes has not been identified. Qualities for individual bases were not recorded, and no much larger clone is one base off. This specimen comes from a study of T-cell memory formation after mild COVID-19 (dated by TCRdb to the early 2020s). Regarding the complete study: TCR sequence clusters from the two donors were found to be largely donor specific. In a couple of donors, T-cell clones that expanded and contracted after mild COVID-19 were tracked by sequencing TCRalpha and TCRbeta repertoires over time. Two young, previously healthy adult volunteers made up the cohort, one male and one female. What the work shows at the level of the full study, not this receptor alone: The study covered only two mild cases, and larger cohorts including severe cases with pre-infection samples were considered necessary. Contracting CD4+ clones were found mainly in CM and EM memory subsets, while CD8+ clones were enriched in EMRA. SARS-CoV-2 specificity was not confirmed for the second-wave clones peaking on day 37. Clones contracting from day 15 to 85 had balanced CD4/CD8 phenotypes, while a second wave expanding from day 15 to 37 was biased towards CD4+. Some responding clones were detected in pre-infection memory, which suggested that pre-existing cross-reactive memory T cells had joined the SARS-CoV-2 response.

Ficoll-Paque density gradient centrifugation was used to isolate PBMCs. The sequencing machine was an Illumina NovaSeq 6000. TCRalpha and TCRbeta cDNA libraries were constructed by 5'RACE with constant-segment primers, with sample barcodes and unique molecular identifiers being introduced. RNA was extracted from every sample with Trizol reagent. Library amplification was performed in two PCR steps, and a second sample barcode and Illumina TruSeq adapters were introduced in the second step. Sequencing of the libraries was done on an Illumina NovaSeq, producing 2 x 150 bp paired-end reads. Regarding the original processing steps: The reads were demultiplexed and collapsed into UMI-guided consensus sequences using migec v1.2.7. Using mixcr v2.1.11, UMI consensuses were aligned to TRA and TRB V and J templates and then assembled into clonotypes. Expanded or contracted clonotypes were those called significant by both edgeR and NoisET, with noise models trained on biological replicates. For edgeR calls, the cutoffs were a false discovery rate-adjusted p below 0.01 and a log2 fold-change threshold of 1. As an exploratory analysis of dynamics, PCA with hierarchical clustering was applied to max-normalized trajectories of the 1000 most abundant clonotypes. Separately sequenced CD4+ and CD8+ repertoires were used to assign a CD4 or CD8 phenotype to each responding clone. TCRdb reworked the public reads: Q25 trimming with fastp, MiXCR clone assembly, productive beta chains retained. Identical CDR3 protein sequences are pooled into one entry, listed with their most common genes and DNA. TCRdb's processing, not the authors', yielded these V and J calls. This sample holds more than 300,000 distinct CDR3 sequences; roughly 13% were observed only once. The ten largest clonotypes hold 22% of the sample.

The V and J ends are trimmed by 0 bases and 8 bases, leaving 11 bases between them. CDR1 LNHNV and CDR2 YYDKDF are derived from the germline V gene (reference sequence). The CDR3 contains 14 residues, cysteine and phenylalanine counted. The entry retains the CDR3 DNA only, 42 bases that are in frame from base 1. Sample: PBMCs or a T cell subset sorted from them (not recorded which). The source of this sequence is a young man who had mild COVID-19 (a few samples of this study predate the infection). The sample titles of this study are shuffled in the database, so cell type and time point are left out; the donor was told from shared clones. The sequence joins TRBV15 to TRBJ2-1; a tentative D match to TRBD2 spans 6 bases. The nucleotide sequence is TGTGCCACCAGCAGAGATCCAGGGAGGCATGAGCAGTTCTTC. It specifies CATSRDPGRHEQFF. With the rest looked up from the reference TRBV15 and TRBJ2-1 genes rather than sequenced, the full variable domain is DAMVIQNPRYQVTQFGKPVTLSCSQTLNHNVMYWYQQKSSQAPKLLFHYYDKDFNNEADTPDNFQSRRPNTSFCFLDIRSPGLGDTAMYLCATSRDPGRHEQFFGPGTRLTVL.